The source of this TCR beta chain is a study of blood T cell repertoires in COVID-19. Study information: Sites in the United States, Italy and Spain provided acute and convalescent COVID-19 samples.

Authors' data handling: Counts of nucleated cells, estimated from reference gene primer amplification, were obtained. Libraries were prepared by immunoSEQ multiplex PCR; TCRdb keeps only in-frame clonotypes and omits some of them. The D gene and trimming were derived from the DNA, and the V and J assignments and clone size from that table. The table lists more than 95,000 clones, more than 70% of them singletons, with 5.9% in the top ten. Trimming removed 6 bases from V and 7 bases from J, with 12 bases in between. The CDR3 consists of 11 residues. Germline CDR1 and CDR2: DFQATT and SNEGSKA (reference sequence).

J is TRBJ1-2 and V is TRBV20-1; D not resolved. The sample was peripheral blood. The TCR originated in a man at least 80 years old with active or convalescent COVID-19. The CDR3 DNA reads TGCAGTGCACCCCGGGAGGGTGGCTACACCTTC. Translated: CSAPREGGYTF.